The next 16 T cell receptor beta chains were all read from a single sample in a study of tissue T cells after allogeneic stem cell transplantation. Here immunoSEQ multiplex PCR was the method, and the copy in TCRdb shows in-frame clones only, minus some. Of under 25,000 clones in the sample, roughly 72% were seen once. Sequencing used spleen. These receptors were obtained from a female BALB/c mouse in good health. Mice of this strain are of MHC haplotype H2-d.

Of note for this clone: Mouse names are used for the genes. The read gets to within 1 residue of the CDR3 end, and the germline J gene fills in the rest. J is TRBJ2-3 and V is TRBV13-2; a weak D match, TRBD1 (6 bases). Trimming cost V 6 bases and J 0 bases, with 8 bases left between them. The CDR3 covers 13 residues. Germline V CDR1 and CDR2: NNHNN, SYGAGS (reference sequence). The CDR3 DNA, read in part, is TGTGCCAGCGATACAGGGAGTGCAGAAACGCTGTAT. Amino acid sequence: CASDTGSAETLY. The CDR3 as a whole reads CASDTGSAETLYF.

As concerns this clone: The gene symbols are mouse symbols. Sequencing ends 1 residue short of the CDR3 end; the germline J gene provides the rest. The V call is TRBV20, the J call TRBJ2-5; D remains unclear. The CDR3 runs to 12 residues. V was cut by 3 bases and J by 3 bases, with 7 bases left in between. CDR1 and CDR2 from the germline V gene are GFQATS and STVNSAI. CDR3 bases read: TGTGGTGCTAGTAGTCAGCAAGACACCCAGTAC. Translated, it gives CGASSQQDTQY. The full CDR3 sequence reads CGASSQQDTQYF.

Concerning this clone: Genes and germline come from the mouse. The read falls 1 residue short of the CDR3 end, and the missing part is taken from the germline J gene. The J gene is TRBJ2-5, the V gene TRBV13-1, with 10 positions matching TRBD2. V shed 5 bases, J shed 0 bases, and the junction held 3 bases outside the gene matches. Germline V gene data show CDR1 as NSHNY and CDR2 as SYGAGN. This CDR3 comprises 15 residues. The CDR3 region is CASRGLGVNQDTQYF. CDR3 DNA, as far as it was read: TGTGCCAGCAGAGGACTGGGGGTTAACCAAGACACCCAGTAC.

For this clone: Gene names follow the mouse nomenclature. Sequencing ends 1 residue short of the CDR3 end; the germline J gene provides the rest. This chain uses TRBV13-1 with TRBJ2-4, with 7 bases that match TRBD2. The V and J ends lost 0 bases and 0 bases, in that order; junction bases with no gene match: 4. Germline CDR1 and CDR2: NSHNY and SYGAGN. This CDR3 spans 16 amino acids. The chain's CDR3 is CASSDVWGSSQNTLYF. CDR3 DNA (partial): TGTGCCAGCAGTGATGTCTGGGGGAGTAGTCAAAACACCTTGTAC.

About this clone itself: Mouse germline and gene names are used. The read finishes 1 residue shy of the CDR3 end, and the germline J gene is used to complete it. The rearrangement links TRBV13-2 to TRBJ2-5; TRBD2 aligns across 10 bases. CDR3 length: 15 residues. The V segment lost 0 bases and the J segment 2 bases; nucleotides outside the gene matches: 0. Germline CDR1 and CDR2: NNHNN and SYGAGS (reference sequence). The CDR3 sequence: CASGDDWGGQDTQYF. Incomplete CDR3 DNA: TGTGCCAGCGGTGATGACTGGGGGGGCCAAGACACCCAGTAC.

On this clone: Mouse gene names and germline throughout. The read ends 1 residue shy of where the CDR3 ends; the end is completed using the germline J gene. The V gene is TRBV13-2, the J gene TRBJ1-2; D not resolved. Trimming left V 5 bases short and J 3 bases short, with 2 bases between. The CDR3 runs 10 residues. Germline V lookup: CDR1 NNHNN, CDR2 SYGAGS (reference sequence). CDR3 DNA (partial): TGTGCCAGCGGGGACTCCGACTACACC. This translates into CASGDSDYT. The CDR3 in its entirety is CASGDSDYTF.

For this clone: Gene names follow the mouse nomenclature. The sequenced fragment ends 1 residue before the CDR3 boundary, so the rest is inferred from the germline J gene. J is TRBJ2-5 and V is TRBV19, with 7 bases identical to TRBD1. Unmatched junction bases numbered 3, after V lost 2 bases and J lost 3 bases. The CDR3 is made up of 14 amino acids. Germline values: CDR1 FNHDT, CDR2 SITEND (reference sequence). The CDR3: CASSIARGQDTQYF. The CDR3 bases that were read are TGTGCCAGCAGTATCGCCAGGGGGCAAGACACCCAGTAC.

Regarding this clone: Mouse gene names and germline throughout. The read terminates 1 residue ahead of where the CDR3 ends, so the germline J gene completes it. The rearrangement links TRBV1 to TRBJ1-3, with a weak D call TRBD1 (6 bases). The germline V gene has CDR1 NSQYPW and CDR2 LRSPGD (reference sequence). V dropped 4 bases and J dropped 0 bases, with 7 bases sitting between them. This CDR3 spans 14 amino acids. The sequenced part of the CDR3 DNA is TGCACCTGCAGTGGGGACAATTCTGGAAATACGCTCTAT. This sequence encodes CTCSGDNSGNTLY. The entire CDR3 protein is CTCSGDNSGNTLYF.

To note about this clone: The gene names here belong to mouse. The CDR3 DNA, read in part, is TGTGCCAGCACCAAGGGGGCGGGGGGAAATACGCTCTAT. Translating gives CASTKGAGGNTLY. The full CDR3 is CASTKGAGGNTLYF. The genes are TRBV13-3 and TRBJ1-3; TRBD1 aligns across 7 bases. The read terminates 1 residue before the CDR3 end, so the remaining end is supplied by the germline J gene. The V gene's germline CDR1 is NNHDY and CDR2 SYVADS. CDR3 size: 14 residues. Trimming at V came to 6 bases and at J to 4 bases, leaving 7 bases not matched to a gene.

Comments on this clone: Gene names are the mouse ones. The read ends 1 residue before the CDR3 terminus; that terminus is restored from the germline J gene. This chain joins TRBV13-2 and TRBJ2-2; D might be TRBD1 or TRBD2, each matching 5 bases. The germline V gene has CDR1 NNHNN and CDR2 SYGAGS (reference sequence). V gave up 5 bases and J gave up 2 bases, with 7 bases separating them. There are 13 residues in the CDR3. The CDR3 reads CASGGRNTGQLYF. CDR3 bases read: TGTGCCAGCGGGGGACGGAACACCGGGCAGCTCTAC.

Details on this clone: Mouse gene names and germline throughout. The read comes to an end 1 residue before the CDR3 does, leaving the germline J gene to fill in the end. The genes are TRBV13-1 and TRBJ1-1, with 7 bases that match TRBD1. V was clipped by 2 bases and J by 7 bases; unmatched bases: 5. The CDR3 has 13 amino acids. The V gene's germline CDR1 is NSHNY and CDR2 SYGAGN. CDR3 region: CASSDGTVLEVFF. CDR3 DNA, as far as it was read: TGTGCCAGCAGTGACGGGACAGTTTTAGAAGTCTTC.

Details on this clone: Gene names and germline match the mouse. The read comes to an end 1 residue before the CDR3 does, leaving the germline J gene to fill in the end. V and J are TRBV13-2 and TRBJ2-7; possible D gene TRBD1, 6 bases. CDR3 length: 13 amino acids. Germline assignment: CDR1 NNHNN and CDR2 SYGAGS (reference sequence). Trimming took off 3 bases at V and 2 bases at J, with 9 bases between the two ends. The sequenced CDR3 bases are TGTGCCAGCGGTGGGAGGGACACCTATGAACAGTAC. It yields the protein CASGGRDTYEQY. The entire CDR3 is CASGGRDTYEQYF.

The sample holds a few counts of this clone. Genes and germline come from the mouse. CDR3 sequence: CASSWRYNYAEQFF. CDR3 DNA (partial): TGTGCCAGCAGCTGGAGGTATAACTATGCTGAGCAGTTC. The chain joins TRBV4 to TRBJ2-1; D gene ambiguous. The read ends 1 residue shy of where the CDR3 ends; the end is completed using the germline J gene. This CDR3 spans 14 amino acids. Germline V lookup: CDR1 LGHDT, CDR2 YNNKQL (reference sequence). Trimming left V 4 bases short and J 0 bases short, with 7 bases between.

For this clone: Germline and genes: mouse. Sequencing ends 1 residue short of the CDR3 end; the germline J gene provides the rest. The J gene is TRBJ2-3, the V gene TRBV5; D not certain. Per the germline V gene, CDR1 is LGHNA and CDR2 is YNLKQL (reference sequence). Trimming took 5 bases from V and 0 from J, leaving 12 bases between them. The CDR3 has 15 residues. The sequenced part of the CDR3 DNA is TGTGCCAGCAGCTCCCGGGGTGTTAGTGCAGAAACGCTGTAT. Translated: CASSSRGVSAETLY. The CDR3 in its entirety is CASSSRGVSAETLYF.

This clone appeared a few times. Gene names refer to mouse genes. With the read ending 1 residue before the CDR3 end, the germline J gene is used to fill in that end. J is TRBJ1-4 and V is TRBV2; D gene unclear. Germline CDR1 LGHNA, CDR2 YSYQKL. V dropped 1 base and J dropped 3 bases, with 3 bases sitting between them. This CDR3 comprises 13 residues. The CDR3 loop reads CASSQVPNERLFF. Partial CDR3 DNA: TGTGCCAGCAGCCAAGTCCCCAACGAAAGATTATTT.

A word on this clone: Gene and germline names: mouse. The sequenced CDR3 bases are TGTGCCAGCAGTATAACAGCAAACACCGGGCAGCTCTAC. This sequence encodes CASSITANTGQLY. The entire CDR3 is CASSITANTGQLYF. V and J are TRBV19 and TRBJ2-2; D gene unclear. The read is 1 residue too short to cover the CDR3 end, so that end is filled in from the germline J gene. Germline V CDR1 and CDR2: FNHDT, SITEND (reference sequence). CDR3 length: 14 residues. V was shortened by 1 base and J by 0 bases, with 4 bases between the two germline ends.